This T cell receptor beta chain was recovered during a study of T cell clones after liver transplantation. Study overall: Immunosuppression withdrawal was tried within 2 years after liver transplantation in this trial. Findings and caveats of the study: Low donor cell numbers restricted donor-reactive repertoire measurement in a couple of subjects.

Unstimulated PBMCs were sorted into CD3+CD4+ and CD3+CD8+ populations. The V segment lost 8 bases and the J segment 8 bases; nucleotides outside the gene matches: 6. Germline values: CDR1 LNHDA, CDR2 SQIVND (reference sequence). The CDR3 length is 13 residues. Profiled with immunoSEQ multiplex PCR; TCRdb holds only in-frame clones, not every one. The data contain 65,000 to 80,000 clones, less than 90% of them singletons. Of note for this clone: Its antigen is unknown.

The TCR sequence derives from a human patient who received a liver transplant. Some T cells may be provided by the graft donor. Sample: CD4+ T cells from blood, taken at the 22-month timepoint. The J gene is TRBJ1-4, the V gene TRBV19, with 9 bases aligning to TRBD1. CDR3: CASRTGVGEKLFF. The CDR3 DNA reads as TGTGCCAGTCGGACAGGGGTAGGAGAAAAACTGTTTTTT.